This is a list of T cell receptor beta chains from one sample in a study of T-cell reconstitution after alpha-beta-depleted transplantation in children. TCRdb re-derived calls from the PCR reads in MiXCR, one entry per CDR3 protein. Here the sample spans almost 400,000 distinct CDR3 sequences, over 20% being singletons. Sequencing was performed on PBMCs from the stem cell graft donor, taken from the stem cell graft. The source is a human donor who donated a stem cell graft to a child with acute myeloid leukemia. CDR3s include the opening cysteine and the closing phenylalanine or tryptophan. A D gene is named only where the DNA matches it firmly. Part of the rows lack a size; the others show once, few, many or a class for expanded clones.

d_gene: NA
v_gene: TRBV20-1
abundance: NA
j_gene: TRBJ2-3
CDR3aa: CSALSGPTDTQYF
CDR3nt: TGCAGTGCTCTTAGCGGACCCACAGATACGCAGTATTTT

d_gene: NA
v_gene: TRBV12-3/TRBV12-4
abundance: few
j_gene: TRBJ1-2
CDR3aa: CASSSGQINYGYTF
CDR3nt: TGTGCCAGCAGTTCCGGACAGATAAACTATGGCTACACCTTC

d_gene: NA
v_gene: TRBV12-3/TRBV12-4
abundance: few
j_gene: TRBJ1-4
CDR3aa: CASSLKGQSNEKLFF
CDR3nt: TGTGCCAGCAGTTTAAAAGGACAGTCTAATGAAAAACTGTTTTTT

d_gene: NA
v_gene: TRBV24-1
abundance: NA
j_gene: TRBJ2-6
CDR3aa: CATSGFRGGSGANVLTF
CDR3nt: TGTGCCACCAGTGGCTTCCGAGGGGGTTCTGGGGCCAACGTCCTGACTTTC

d_gene: NA
v_gene: TRBV20-1
abundance: many
j_gene: TRBJ2-1
CDR3aa: CSADPGEVYYNEQFF
CDR3nt: TGCAGTGCCGACCCCGGAGAGGTTTATTACAATGAGCAGTTCTTC

d_gene: NA
v_gene: TRBV4-3
abundance: NA
j_gene: TRBJ1-4
CDR3aa: CASSQDTGATEKLFF
CDR3nt: TGCGCCAGCAGCCAAGATACCGGGGCAACTGAAAAACTGTTTTTT

d_gene: NA
v_gene: TRBV27
abundance: NA
j_gene: TRBJ2-7
CDR3aa: CASSLMWARAYEQYF
CDR3nt: TGTGCCAGCAGTTTAATGTGGGCGCGAGCCTACGAGCAGTACTTC

d_gene: NA
v_gene: TRBV25-1
abundance: NA
j_gene: TRBJ2-7
CDR3aa: CASRDGLSSYEQYF
CDR3nt: TGTGCCAGCAGGGATGGGTTAAGCTCCTACGAGCAGTACTTC

d_gene: NA
v_gene: TRBV25-1
abundance: NA
j_gene: TRBJ2-2
CDR3aa: CASSARQTNTGELFF
CDR3nt: TGTGCCAGCAGTGCTCGACAGACAAACACCGGGGAGCTGTTTTTT

d_gene: TRBD2
v_gene: TRBV7-9
abundance: NA
j_gene: TRBJ2-7
CDR3aa: CASSLASGRGGKQYF
CDR3nt: TGTGCCAGCAGCCTAGCTAGCGGCCGCGGGGGAAAGCAGTACTTC

d_gene: TRBD2
v_gene: TRBV20-1
abundance: NA
j_gene: TRBJ2-1
CDR3aa: CSALGLAGGPSDEQFF
CDR3nt: TGCAGTGCCTTAGGACTAGCGGGAGGGCCTTCGGATGAGCAGTTCTTC

d_gene: TRBD1
v_gene: TRBV28
abundance: NA
j_gene: TRBJ1-5
CDR3aa: CASTTQGMGNQPQHF
CDR3nt: TGTGCCAGCACCACACAGGGGATGGGCAATCAGCCCCAGCATTTT

d_gene: NA
v_gene: TRBV10-3
abundance: few
j_gene: TRBJ2-5
CDR3aa: CAIGWEDTKETQYF
CDR3nt: TGTGCCATCGGGTGGGAGGACACGAAAGAGACCCAGTACTTC

d_gene: TRBD2
v_gene: TRBV27
abundance: many
j_gene: TRBJ2-3
CDR3aa: CATLVSGSSTDTQYF
CDR3nt: TGTGCCACCCTTGTGAGCGGGAGTAGCACAGATACGCAGTATTTT

d_gene: NA
v_gene: TRBV29-1
abundance: NA
j_gene: TRBJ2-1
CDR3aa: CSAVRSRNNEQFF
CDR3nt: TGCAGCGCCGTCAGGAGCCGAAACAATGAGCAGTTCTTC

d_gene: NA
v_gene: TRBV12-3/TRBV12-4
abundance: NA
j_gene: TRBJ1-2
CDR3aa: CASRTGSGVSGYTF
CDR3nt: TGTGCCAGCAGAACCGGCAGCGGAGTCTCTGGCTACACCTTC

d_gene: NA
v_gene: TRBV29-1
abundance: few
j_gene: TRBJ2-7
CDR3aa: CSVGVSYEQYF
CDR3nt: TGCAGCGTAGGAGTATCCTACGAGCAGTACTTC

d_gene: TRBD2
v_gene: TRBV10-3
abundance: NA
j_gene: TRBJ2-1
CDR3aa: CAITRTSGRAGDNEQFF
CDR3nt: TGTGCCATCACCAGGACTAGCGGGAGGGCCGGGGACAATGAGCAGTTCTTC

d_gene: NA
v_gene: TRBV20-1
abundance: many
j_gene: TRBJ2-5
CDR3aa: CSARGVATYPQETQYF
CDR3nt: TGCAGTGCTAGAGGGGTGGCGACTTACCCACAAGAGACCCAGTACTTC

d_gene: NA
v_gene: TRBV12-3/TRBV12-4
abundance: many
j_gene: TRBJ2-5
CDR3aa: CASSFYPDKVFGTQYF
CDR3nt: TGTGCCAGCAGTTTCTACCCGGACAAGGTGTTCGGGACCCAGTACTTC

d_gene: NA
v_gene: TRBV12-3/TRBV12-4
abundance: NA
j_gene: TRBJ2-1
CDR3aa: CASPLADSYNEQFF
CDR3nt: TGTGCCAGCCCCCTGGCGGACTCCTACAATGAGCAGTTCTTC

d_gene: TRBD2
v_gene: TRBV12-3/TRBV12-4
abundance: NA
j_gene: TRBJ2-3
CDR3aa: CASSSSGEADTQYF
CDR3nt: TGTGCCAGCAGTTCTAGCGGGGAGGCAGATACGCAGTATTTT

d_gene: TRBD2
v_gene: TRBV28
abundance: NA
j_gene: TRBJ2-3
CDR3aa: CASSLTGGRADTQYF
CDR3nt: TGTGCCAGCAGTTTAACGGGAGGGCGGGCAGATACGCAGTATTTT

d_gene: TRBD1
v_gene: TRBV29-1
abundance: many
j_gene: TRBJ1-2
CDR3aa: CSVGDDRAVYGYTF
CDR3nt: TGCAGCGTTGGGGACGACAGGGCCGTCTATGGCTACACCTTC

d_gene: TRBD2
v_gene: TRBV20-1
abundance: many
j_gene: TRBJ2-1
CDR3aa: CSASDGAAGDVLGEQFF
CDR3nt: TGCAGTGCTAGTGATGGGGCGGCGGGAGATGTTTTGGGGGAGCAGTTCTTC

d_gene: NA
v_gene: TRBV27
abundance: few
j_gene: TRBJ2-1
CDR3aa: CASSYPTSYEQFF
CDR3nt: TGTGCCAGCAGTTACCCGACTAGTTATGAGCAGTTCTTC

d_gene: NA
v_gene: TRBV6-6
abundance: many
j_gene: TRBJ2-5
CDR3aa: CASSQGYRETQYF
CDR3nt: TGTGCCAGCAGCCAAGGGTATCGAGAGACCCAGTACTTC

d_gene: TRBD1
v_gene: TRBV28
abundance: NA
j_gene: TRBJ2-5
CDR3aa: CASSLDRVGGRTQYF
CDR3nt: TGTGCCAGCAGTTTGGACAGGGTAGGGGGAAGGACCCAGTACTTC

d_gene: NA
v_gene: TRBV28
abundance: few
j_gene: TRBJ2-7
CDR3aa: CASSGHGESAYEQYF
CDR3nt: TGTGCCAGCAGTGGCCATGGGGAGAGCGCCTACGAGCAGTACTTC

d_gene: NA
v_gene: TRBV29-1
abundance: NA
j_gene: TRBJ2-1
CDR3aa: CRVVGGNEQFF
CDR3nt: TGCAGGGTAGTAGGAGGAAATGAGCAGTTCTTC

d_gene: NA
v_gene: TRBV25-1
abundance: NA
j_gene: TRBJ1-2
CDR3aa: CASSELKGEYYGYTF
CDR3nt: TGTGCCAGCAGTGAACTCAAGGGGGAATACTATGGCTACACCTTC

d_gene: NA
v_gene: TRBV5-1
abundance: NA
j_gene: TRBJ2-7
CDR3aa: CASSPVLARRTYEQYF
CDR3nt: TGCGCCAGCAGCCCCGTTCTAGCACGCCGTACCTACGAGCAGTACTTC

d_gene: NA
v_gene: TRBV27
abundance: NA
j_gene: TRBJ2-7
CDR3aa: CASINNIVTPGEQYF
CDR3nt: TGTGCCAGCATCAATAACATAGTCACGCCGGGAGAGCAGTACTTC

d_gene: NA
v_gene: TRBV4-1
abundance: NA
j_gene: TRBJ2-1
CDR3aa: CASSPRRDPGYNEQFF
CDR3nt: TGCGCCAGCAGCCCCCGCCGGGACCCAGGGTACAATGAGCAGTTCTTC

d_gene: TRBD2
v_gene: TRBV6-2/TRBV6-3
abundance: NA
j_gene: TRBJ2-1
CDR3aa: CASSGTRKNEQFF
CDR3nt: TGTGCCAGCAGCGGGACTAGAAAGAATGAGCAGTTCTTC

d_gene: NA
v_gene: TRBV6-1
abundance: NA
j_gene: TRBJ2-3
CDR3aa: CASSEVSSTDTQYF
CDR3nt: TGTGCCAGCAGTGAAGTGTCTAGCACAGATACGCAGTATTTT

d_gene: NA
v_gene: TRBV5-1
abundance: few
j_gene: TRBJ1-1
CDR3aa: CASSGGWNTEAFF
CDR3nt: TGCGCCAGCTCCGGGGGTTGGAACACTGAAGCTTTCTTT

d_gene: TRBD2
v_gene: TRBV5-1
abundance: few
j_gene: TRBJ2-3
CDR3aa: CASSFLAGYTDTQYF
CDR3nt: TGCGCCAGCAGCTTTCTAGCGGGTTACACAGATACGCAGTATTTT